This T cell receptor (beta chain) was retrieved from a study of cytomegalovirus exposure and HLA in healthy donors. Study-level results: It was reportedly the case that the classifier diagnosed cytomegalovirus status with high specificity and sensitivity. It was confirmed in vitro that a few of the CMV-associated chains were specific for CMV antigens. Rarity marked most TCR sequences, yet some public TCRs occurred in many donors.

As for this clone: The antigen is undetermined.

Germline V gene sequence: CDR1 MDHEN, CDR2 SYDVKM. The CDR3 is 15 amino acids. J gave up 6 bases and V 4 bases, and 6 bases lay outside the gene matches. Data came from immunoSEQ multiplex PCR; TCRdb stores just in-frame clones and leaves some out. The sample lists some 66,000 clones, around 97% occurring once. Donors came from a validation cohort of over 100 subjects, distinct from the first 666-subject cohort. The gene calls are TRBV28 and TRBJ2-1; 10 bases are a match to TRBD2. This clonotype was sampled from a woman aged 18-35 years in good health and CMV-seropositive. Sequenced material: PBMCs. CDR3 loop: CASSYLAGVANEQFF. CDR3 in DNA: TGTGCCAGCAGTTACCTAGCGGGAGTAGCCAATGAGCAGTTCTTC. The full variable domain, in which reference TRBV28 and TRBJ2-1 provide the parts outside the CDR3, is DVKVTQSSRYLVKRTGEKVFLECVQDMDHENMFWYRQDPGLGLRLIYFSYDVKMKEKGDIPEGYSVSREKKERFSLILESASTNQTSMYLCASSYLAGVANEQFFGPGTRLTVL.